This TCR beta chain appears in the sequencing data of a study of blood T cell repertoires in COVID-19. Germline V gives CDR1 SGHRS, CDR2 YFSETQ. V gave up 3 bases and J gave up 5 bases, with 17 bases separating them. This CDR3 comprises 15 residues. Libraries were prepared by immunoSEQ multiplex PCR; TCRdb keeps only in-frame clonotypes and omits some of them. The table records roughly 70,000 clones, about four fifths of them present only once. The sample was peripheral blood. The chain is built from TRBV5-1 and TRBJ2-5; no firm D call. The sequence derives from a woman aged 55 to 70 with acute or convalescent COVID-19. The CDR3 DNA reads TGCGCCAGCAGCTCGCCCGAAAACTTAATGGAGACCCAGTACTTC. Its protein product is CASSSPENLMETQYF. Full variable domain (remainder filled in from reference TRBV5-1 and TRBJ2-5): KAGVTQTPRYLIKTRGQQVTLSCSPISGHRSVSWYQQTPGQGLQFLFEYFSETQRNKGNFPGRFSGRQFSNSRSEMNVSTLELGDSALYLCASSSPENLMETQYFGPGTRLLVL.